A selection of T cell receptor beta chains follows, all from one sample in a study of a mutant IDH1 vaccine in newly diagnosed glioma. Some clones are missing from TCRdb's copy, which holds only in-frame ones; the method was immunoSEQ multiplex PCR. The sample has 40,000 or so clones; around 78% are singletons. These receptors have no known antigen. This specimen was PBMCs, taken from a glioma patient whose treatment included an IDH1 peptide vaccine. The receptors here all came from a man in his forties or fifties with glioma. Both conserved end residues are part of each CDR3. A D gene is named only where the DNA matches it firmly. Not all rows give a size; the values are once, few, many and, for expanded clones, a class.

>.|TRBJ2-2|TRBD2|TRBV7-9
TGTGCCAGCAGCTCCCTCGGAGCTAGCGGCACCGGGGAGCTGTTTTTT
CASSSLGASGTGELFF
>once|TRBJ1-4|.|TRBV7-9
TGTGCCAGCAGCTTACCGGACGTGGGCTTCGCCCATAATGAAAAACTGTTTTTT
CASSLPDVGFAHNEKLFF
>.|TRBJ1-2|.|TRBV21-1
TGTGCCAGCAGCAAAGTTTACACCTGGGCCCATGGCTACACCTTC
CASSKVYTWAHGYTF
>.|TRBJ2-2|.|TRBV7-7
TGTGCCAGCAGTCGCGGGGAGGCCGGGGAGCTGTTTTTT
CASSRGEAGELFF
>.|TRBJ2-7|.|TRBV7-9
TGTGCCAGCAGCTCCCTGGGGGTGGGCGGGGAGCAGTACTTC
CASSSLGVGGEQYF
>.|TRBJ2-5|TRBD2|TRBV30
TGTGCCTGGAGAGAAAAAGGGCGGGGGGGTGTAGAGACCCAGTACTTC
CAWREKGRGGVETQYF
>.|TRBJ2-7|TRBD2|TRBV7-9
TGTGCCAGCAGGCCCGGGACTAGCAAAAGCTCCTACGAGCAGTACTTC
CASRPGTSKSSYEQYF
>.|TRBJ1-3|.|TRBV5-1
TGCGCCAGCAGCTTGGACGGGAACACCGGAAACACCATATATTTT
CASSLDGNTGNTIYF
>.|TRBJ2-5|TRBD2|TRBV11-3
TGTGCCAGCAGCTTAGCTAGCGGGGGTTATGAGACCCAGTACTTC
CASSLASGGYETQYF
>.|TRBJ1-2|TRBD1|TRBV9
TGTGCTACAGGGGGCAGGCGTGGCTACACCTTC
CATGGRRGYTF
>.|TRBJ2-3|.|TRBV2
TGTGCCAGCAGTCCCGGGACTGTAACAGATACGCAGTATTTT
CASSPGTVTDTQYF
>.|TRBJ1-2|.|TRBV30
TGTGCCTGGAGTGTAGCAGGGTCCCCGCGGGGCTACACCTTC
CAWSVAGSPRGYTF
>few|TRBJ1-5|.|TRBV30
TGTGCCTGGAGTGCACTAAGCAATCAGCCCCAGCATTTT
CAWSALSNQPQHF
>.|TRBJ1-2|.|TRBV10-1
TGCGCCAGCTCCCCAGGGGCGGGTGGCTACACCTTC
CASSPGAGGYTF
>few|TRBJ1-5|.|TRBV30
TGTGCCTGGATTAGCAATCAGCCCCAGCATTTT
CAWISNQPQHF
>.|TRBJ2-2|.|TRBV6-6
TGTGCCGCACAGGTTGTTGATAACGGGGAGCTGTTTTTT
CAAQVVDNGELFF